This paragraph reports one TCR beta chain. Its antigen remains unidentified. These data belong to a study of shared clonotypes between healthy human individuals. Study in general: CD4 naive and CD4 memory each took three plates per donor, while CD8 naive took two and CD8 memory one. General study points: Clonotypes that were shared across a handful of donors made up approximately 5.1% of naive CD4 clonotypes.

The healthy adult donors were HIV-negative and reported no recent acute infections or vaccinations. Trimming shortened V by 0 bases and J by 0 bases, and 15 bases separated the two germline ends. The CDR3 contains 17 residues. Germline lookup yields CDR1 LNHDA and CDR2 SQIVND (reference sequence). Method: immunoSEQ multiplex PCR; TCRdb's copy keeps in-frame clones and lacks some. The sample holds a few million clones, approximately 90% seen once. J is TRBJ2-7 and V is TRBV19; D is possibly TRBD1 (5 bases). This TCR derives from a man between 18 and 35 years old in good health. The sample taken for sequencing was naive CD4+ T cells sorted from blood. The subset here: CD45RA+ positively selected. The CDR3 sequence is CASSIDLTGPSSYEQYF. CDR3 nucleotides: TGTGCCAGTAGTATAGACCTCACAGGCCCAAGCTCCTACGAGCAGTACTTC.